The table lists the clone carrying this TCR beta chain with many counts. Time point denoted: longitudinal time-point 3. These data are taken from a study of neurological immune-mediated disorders. With 10-nucleotide random UMIs included, cDNA was synthesized by 5'RACE. Each CDR3 protein gets one entry after TCRdb re-called the 5' RACE reads with MiXCR. This table holds more than 95,000 distinct CDR3 sequences, 11% found once. The source of this sequence is a female donor with HTLV-1-associated myelopathy (HAM/TSP). What was sequenced was PBMCs.

The CDR3 protein is CASLRMMSLLEAFF. As DNA, the CDR3 is TGTGCCAGCTTGAGAATGATGTCACTTTTAGAAGCTTTCTTT. This chain uses TRBV2 with TRBJ1-1; D not certain. The germline V gene encodes CDR1 SNHLY and CDR2 FYNNEI. V was shortened by 8 bases and J by 8 bases, with 21 bases between the two germline ends. This CDR3 has 14 residues.